This TCR beta chain stems from a study of blood T cell repertoires in COVID-19. Whole-study context: Both acute and convalescent COVID-19 samples were obtained from the United States, Italy and Spain. Sources were T cells, B-cell-depleted T cells, or PBMCs; the material itself was cDNA or gDNA.

Original data processing: Amplification of reference gene primers was used by the study to estimate nucleated cell counts. TCRdb's copy holds only in-frame clones and misses some; the assay was immunoSEQ multiplex PCR. V, J and clone size are taken as reported in that table, and D and trimming were inferred from the DNA itself. The table records about 130,000 clones, approximately 86% of them present only once. J gave up 8 bases and V 0 bases, and 16 bases lay outside the gene matches. The CDR3 runs to 17 residues. The germline gives CDR1 SGHRS, CDR2 YFSETQ. The sequencing input was peripheral blood. This clonotype was obtained from a woman aged 50 to 60 who had recovered from COVID-19. The chain couples TRBV5-1 to TRBJ1-2; 7 nucleotides match TRBD1. The CDR3 DNA is TGCGCCAGCAGCTTGGCACGGACAGGCGTCCGGCTAGGCGGCTACACCTTC. This gives the protein CASSLARTGVRLGGYTF. Full variable domain (outside the CDR3, taken from reference TRBV5-1 and TRBJ1-2): KAGVTQTPRYLIKTRGQQVTLSCSPISGHRSVSWYQQTPGQGLQFLFEYFSETQRNKGNFPGRFSGRQFSNSRSEMNVSTLELGDSALYLCASSLARTGVRLGGYTFGSGTRLTVV.